This note documents a single TCR beta chain sequence. Amplified regions were TCR beta CDR3 sequences from RNA transcripts. TCR CDR3 regions were first amplified by RT-PCR with HTBI primers. TCRdb processed the multiplex PCR reads anew with MiXCR; each CDR3 protein has one entry. There are about 480,000 distinct CDR3 sequences in the sample; around a quarter occur only once, and approximately 10% lies in the top ten. This sample stems from a study of T cells in Graves' hyperthyroidism and ophthalmopathy. The CDR3 runs 14 residues. Trimming cost V 2 bases and J 10 bases; bases outside gene matches: 10. Germline V gene sequence: CDR1 MNHEY, CDR2 SVGAGI.

Sequenced: blood. The source is a woman aged 30 to 39 with Graves' ophthalmopathy. This rearrangement joins TRBV6-5 to TRBJ1-2; 7 bases line up with TRBD1. The CDR3 coding sequence is TGTGCCAGCAGTTACACGGGACAGATCAGGGCCTACACCTTC. Its protein product is CASSYTGQIRAYTF.